The TCR beta chain under discussion was sequenced for a study of molecular identifiers for immune sequencing clone quantification. In the study overall: RNA, taken in replicates from roughly 21,000 or 96,000 naive CD8 cells, was split five ways, with four sequenced.

TCRdb re-analysed the PCR reads in MiXCR, keeping a single row per CDR3 protein. The table shows tens of thousands of distinct CDR3 sequences, with about a third occurring only once. Sorting captured naive CD8 T cells as CD8+CD4-CCR7+CD45RA+. General study results and limits: Jurkat TCR RNA spiked in from one cell (amid some 1 million naive cells) was reportedly detectable. Clone sizes could be underestimated for highly expanded clones when identical TCR molecules share a barcode.

This CDR3 contains 16 residues. V trimming: 1 base; J trimming: 2 bases; junction bases outside the gene matches: 4. Notes on this clonotype: As yet, its antigen is unknown.

The J gene is TRBJ2-3, the V gene TRBV12-3 or TRBV12-4, with 9 nucleotides matching TRBD2. This receptor was obtained from a human donor in good health. Some libraries in this study had Jurkat cell RNA spiked in. The sequenced material came from naive CD8+ T cells from blood, with Jurkat cell RNA spiked in. Subset indicated: FACS-sorted CD8+CD4-CCR7+CD45RA+ naive T cells. The CDR3 region has the DNA TGTGCCAGCAGTTTAGGGCCTAGCGGGGTCACAGATACGCAGTATTTT. It yields the protein CASSLGPSGVTDTQYF.